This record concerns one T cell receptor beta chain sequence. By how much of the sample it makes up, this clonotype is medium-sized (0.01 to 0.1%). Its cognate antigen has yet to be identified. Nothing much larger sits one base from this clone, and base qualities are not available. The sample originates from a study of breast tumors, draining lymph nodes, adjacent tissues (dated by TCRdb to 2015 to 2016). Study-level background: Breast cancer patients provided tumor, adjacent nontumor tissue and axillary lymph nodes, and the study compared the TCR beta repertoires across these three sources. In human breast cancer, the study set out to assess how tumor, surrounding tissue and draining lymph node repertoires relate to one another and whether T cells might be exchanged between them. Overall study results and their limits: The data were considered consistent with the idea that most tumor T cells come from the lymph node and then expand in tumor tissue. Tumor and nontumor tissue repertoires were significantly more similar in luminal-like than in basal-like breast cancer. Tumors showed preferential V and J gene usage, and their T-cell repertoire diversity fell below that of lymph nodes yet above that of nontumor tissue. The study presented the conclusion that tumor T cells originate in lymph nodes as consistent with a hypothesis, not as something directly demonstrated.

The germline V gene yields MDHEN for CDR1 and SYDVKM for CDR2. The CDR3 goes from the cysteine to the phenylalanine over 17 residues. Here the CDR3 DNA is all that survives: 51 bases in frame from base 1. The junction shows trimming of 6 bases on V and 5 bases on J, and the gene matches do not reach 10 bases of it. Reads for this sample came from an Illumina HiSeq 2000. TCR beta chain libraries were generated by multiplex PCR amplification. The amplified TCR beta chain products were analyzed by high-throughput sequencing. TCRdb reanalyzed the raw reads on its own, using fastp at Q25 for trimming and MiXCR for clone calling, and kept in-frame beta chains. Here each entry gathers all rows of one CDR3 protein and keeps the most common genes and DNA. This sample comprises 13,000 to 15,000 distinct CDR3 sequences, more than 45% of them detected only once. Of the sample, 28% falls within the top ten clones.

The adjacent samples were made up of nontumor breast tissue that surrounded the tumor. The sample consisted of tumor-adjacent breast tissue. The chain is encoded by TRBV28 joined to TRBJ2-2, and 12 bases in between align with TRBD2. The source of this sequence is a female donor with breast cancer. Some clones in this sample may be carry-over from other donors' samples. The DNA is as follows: TGTGCCAGCAGCCCATGGACTAGCGGGAAGGGTACCGGGGAGCTGTTTTTT. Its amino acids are CASSPWTSGKGTGELFF. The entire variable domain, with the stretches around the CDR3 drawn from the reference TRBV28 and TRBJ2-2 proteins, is DVKVTQSSRYLVKRTGEKVFLECVQDMDHENMFWYRQDPGLGLRLIYFSYDVKMKEKGDIPEGYSVSREKKERFSLILESASTNQTSMYLCASSPWTSGKGTGELFFGEGSRLTVL.